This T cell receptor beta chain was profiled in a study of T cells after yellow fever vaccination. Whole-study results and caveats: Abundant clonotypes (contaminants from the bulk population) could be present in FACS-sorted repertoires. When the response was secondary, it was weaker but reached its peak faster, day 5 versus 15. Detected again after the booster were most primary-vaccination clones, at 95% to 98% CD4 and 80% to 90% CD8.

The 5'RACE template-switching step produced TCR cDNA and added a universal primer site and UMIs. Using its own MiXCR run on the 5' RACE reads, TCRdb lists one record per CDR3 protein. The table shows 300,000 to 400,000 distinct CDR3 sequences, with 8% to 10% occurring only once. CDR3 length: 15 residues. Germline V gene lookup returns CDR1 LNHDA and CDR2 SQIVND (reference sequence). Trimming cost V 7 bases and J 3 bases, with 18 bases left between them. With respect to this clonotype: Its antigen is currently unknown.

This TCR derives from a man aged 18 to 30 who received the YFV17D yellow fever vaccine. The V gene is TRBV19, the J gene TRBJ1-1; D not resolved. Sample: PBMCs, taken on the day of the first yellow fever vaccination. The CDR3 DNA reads TGTGCCAGTAAGCACCCGGGGAGGGTTCACACTGAAGCTTTCTTT. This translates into CASKHPGRVHTEAFF. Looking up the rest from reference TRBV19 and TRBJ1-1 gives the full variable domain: DGGITQSPKYLFRKEGQNVTLSCEQNLNHDAMYWYRQDPGQGLRLIYYSQIVNDFQKGDIAEGYSVSREKKESFPLTVTSAQKNPTAFYLCASKHPGRVHTEAFFGQGTRLTVV.